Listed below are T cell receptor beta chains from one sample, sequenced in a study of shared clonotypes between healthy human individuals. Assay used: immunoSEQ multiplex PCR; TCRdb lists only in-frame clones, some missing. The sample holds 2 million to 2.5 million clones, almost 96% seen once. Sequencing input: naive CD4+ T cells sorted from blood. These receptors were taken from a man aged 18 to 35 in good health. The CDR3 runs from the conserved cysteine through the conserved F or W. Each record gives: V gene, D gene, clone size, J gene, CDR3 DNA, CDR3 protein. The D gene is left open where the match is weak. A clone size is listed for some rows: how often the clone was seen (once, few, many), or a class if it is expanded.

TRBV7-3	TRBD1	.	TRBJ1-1	TGTGCCAGCAGCTTAGGACAGGATAATGAAGCTTTCTTT	CASSLGQDNEAFF
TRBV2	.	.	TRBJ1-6	TGTGCCAGCAGTGCGTCCAGGCCAAATTCACCCCTCCACTTT	CASSASRPNSPLHF
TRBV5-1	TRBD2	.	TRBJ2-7	TGCGCCAGCAGGGGGACTAACACCTACGAGCAGTACTTC	CASRGTNTYEQYF
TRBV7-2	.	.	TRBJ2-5	TGTGCCAGCAGCTTAGCCCTGACAGGAGAGACCCAGTACTTC	CASSLALTGETQYF
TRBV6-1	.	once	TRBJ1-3	TGTGCCAGCAGTGAGAATGCAGGCGTCTCTGGAAACACCATATATTTT	CASSENAGVSGNTIYF
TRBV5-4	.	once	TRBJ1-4	TGTGCCAGCAGCTTGCAGGGTGGCGAAAAACTGTTTTTT	CASSLQGGEKLFF
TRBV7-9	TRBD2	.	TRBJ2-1	TGTGCCAGCAGCCAACTAGCGGGGGGTTACAATGAGCAGTTCTTC	CASSQLAGGYNEQFF
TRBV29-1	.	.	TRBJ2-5	TGCAGCGTTGACAGGGTCCAAGAGACCCAGTACTTC	CSVDRVQETQYF
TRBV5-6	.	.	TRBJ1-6	TGTGCCAGCCGCTCGTGGGAGATTAGCCATTCACCCCTCCACTTT	CASRSWEISHSPLHF
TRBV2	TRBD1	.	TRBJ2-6	TGTGCCAGCGGACAGGGCGTATCCGGGGCCAACGTCCTGACTTTC	CASGQGVSGANVLTF
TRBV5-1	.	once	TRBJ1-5	TGCGCCAGCAGCTTGAGCGACTATAGCAATCAGCCCCAGCATTTT	CASSLSDYSNQPQHF
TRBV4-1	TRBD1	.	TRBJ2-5	TGCGCCAGCAGCTATGGGACAGGGATCCAAGAGACCCAGTACTTC	CASSYGTGIQETQYF
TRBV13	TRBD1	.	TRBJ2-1	TGTGCCAGCAGCCCCACGGGCAGGGGGCGCCTCAATGAGCAGTTCTTC	CASSPTGRGRLNEQFF
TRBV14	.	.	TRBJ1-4	TGTGCCAGCAGCCAAAATTGGGGTACCAATGAAAAACTGTTTTTT	CASSQNWGTNEKLFF
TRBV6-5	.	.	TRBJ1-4	TGTGCCAGCAGTTGGGGGGGCCCCCCGAATGAAAAACTGTTTTTT	CASSWGGPPNEKLFF
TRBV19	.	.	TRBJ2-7	TGTGCCAGCAGACGGAACGTAATGACCTACGAGCAGTACTTC	CASRRNVMTYEQYF
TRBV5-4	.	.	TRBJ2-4	TGTGCCAGCAGCTTGGAACAGGGCTACGGAAACATTCAGTACTTC	CASSLEQGYGNIQYF
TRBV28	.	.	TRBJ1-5	TGTGCCAGCAGTTTTTCCCGGGCGACGAGCAATCAGCCCCAGCATTTT	CASSFSRATSNQPQHF
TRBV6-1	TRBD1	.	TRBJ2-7	TGTGCCAGCAGACAGGGGGCGAATTCCTACGAGCAGTACTTC	CASRQGANSYEQYF
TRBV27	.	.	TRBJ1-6	TGTGCCAGCAGTTTATACCCATCACCCCTCCACTTT	CASSLYPSPLHF
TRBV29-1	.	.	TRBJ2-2	TGCAGCGCCCAGACCGGGGAGCTGTTTTTT	CSAQTGELFF
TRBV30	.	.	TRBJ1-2	TGTGCCTGGAAGCTAGGAGGAGGGGGCTACACCTTC	CAWKLGGGGYTF
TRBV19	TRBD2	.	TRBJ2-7	TGTGCCAGTAGTAGCGGACTAGCGGGAGGGAACGAGCAGTACTTC	CASSSGLAGGNEQYF
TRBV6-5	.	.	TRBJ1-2	TGTGCCAGCAGTTACTCACGGGGAGGCTATGGCTACACCTTC	CASSYSRGGYGYTF
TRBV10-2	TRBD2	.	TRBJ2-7	TGCGCCAGCAGTGGGGGACTAGCGGAGACCCAAAGGGACGAGCAGTACTTC	CASSGGLAETQRDEQYF
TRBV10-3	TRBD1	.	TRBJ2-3	TGTGCCATCACCAGACAGGGGACTGCCACAGATACGCAGTATTTT	CAITRQGTATDTQYF
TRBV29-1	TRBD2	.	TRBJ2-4	TGCAGCGTTGAAGGTAGAACTAGCGGGAGCCAAAACATTCAGTACTTC	CSVEGRTSGSQNIQYF
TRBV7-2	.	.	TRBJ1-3	TGTGCCAGCAGCTTCGCAGGGGTCCTCTCTGGAAACACCATATATTTT	CASSFAGVLSGNTIYF
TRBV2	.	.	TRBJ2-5	TGTGCCAGCAGTGATGGTGGCCATGAGGAGACCCAGTACTTC	CASSDGGHEETQYF
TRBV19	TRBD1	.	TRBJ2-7	TGTGCCAGTAGCAGGGGGCAATCCTACGAGCAGTACTTC	CASSRGQSYEQYF
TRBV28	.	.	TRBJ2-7	TGTGCCAGCACCGGGACTCCGCCGGGCGAGCAGTACTTC	CASTGTPPGEQYF
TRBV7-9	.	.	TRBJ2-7	TGTGCCAGCAGCTTAGCACGGATAACCGAGCAGTACTTC	CASSLARITEQYF
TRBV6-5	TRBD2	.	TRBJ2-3	TGTGCCAGCAGTCCAGCGGGAGCTGCGGATACGCAGTATTTT	CASSPAGAADTQYF
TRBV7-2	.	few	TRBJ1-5	TGTGCCAGCAGCTTAGCAGGCAGGGAGATCAATCAGCCCCAGCATTTT	CASSLAGREINQPQHF
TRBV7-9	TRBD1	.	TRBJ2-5	TGTGCCAGCAGCCACGGACAGGGGGAGACCCAGTACTTC	CASSHGQGETQYF
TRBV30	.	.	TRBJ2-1	TGTGCCTGGAGTTCAGCCGCTGTTAGCCGATTCTTC	CAWSSAAVSRFF
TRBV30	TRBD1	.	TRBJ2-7	TGTGCCTGGAGTGTAAGGGCAGGGGGCCTTCAATCCTACGAGCAGTACTTC	CAWSVRAGGLQSYEQYF
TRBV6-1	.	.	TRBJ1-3	TGTGCCGGGGGGATGGGGCAACTCTCTGGAAACACCATATATTTT	CAGGMGQLSGNTIYF
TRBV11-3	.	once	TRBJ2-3	TGTGCCAGCAGCTTAGTTGGTAGCACGGGTACGCAGTATTTT	CASSLVGSTGTQYF
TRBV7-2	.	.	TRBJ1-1	TGTGCCAGCAGAAACAGGGAAGGGAGCACTGAAGCTTTCTTT	CASRNREGSTEAFF
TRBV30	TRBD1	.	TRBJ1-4	TGTGCCTGGAGGGCGACCGGGACAGGGAATGAAAAACTGTTTTTT	CAWRATGTGNEKLFF
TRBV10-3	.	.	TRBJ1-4	TGTGCCATCAGGGGGACAATTCTGGCTAATGAAAAACTGTTTTTT	CAIRGTILANEKLFF
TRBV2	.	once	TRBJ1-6	TGTGCCAGCAAAACCATGAAAGGTTCACCCCTCCACTTT	CASKTMKGSPLHF
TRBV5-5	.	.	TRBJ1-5	TGTGCCAGCAGCTTGATAGTTTTTGGTCAGCCCCAGCATTTT	CASSLIVFGQPQHF
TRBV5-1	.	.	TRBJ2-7	TGCGCCAGCAGCTTGGGGCAGGGTAGCCACGAGCAGTACTTC	CASSLGQGSHEQYF